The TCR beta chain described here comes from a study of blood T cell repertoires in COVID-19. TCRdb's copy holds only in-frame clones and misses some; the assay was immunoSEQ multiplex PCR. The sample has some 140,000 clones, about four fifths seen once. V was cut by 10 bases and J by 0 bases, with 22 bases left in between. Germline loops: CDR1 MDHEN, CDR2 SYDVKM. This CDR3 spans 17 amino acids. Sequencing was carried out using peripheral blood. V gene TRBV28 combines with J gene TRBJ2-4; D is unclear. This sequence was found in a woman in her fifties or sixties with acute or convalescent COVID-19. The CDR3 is CATSPSTLPGAKNIQYF. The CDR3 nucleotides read TGTGCCACAAGCCCATCAACCCTTCCGGGAGCCAAAAACATTCAGTACTTC.